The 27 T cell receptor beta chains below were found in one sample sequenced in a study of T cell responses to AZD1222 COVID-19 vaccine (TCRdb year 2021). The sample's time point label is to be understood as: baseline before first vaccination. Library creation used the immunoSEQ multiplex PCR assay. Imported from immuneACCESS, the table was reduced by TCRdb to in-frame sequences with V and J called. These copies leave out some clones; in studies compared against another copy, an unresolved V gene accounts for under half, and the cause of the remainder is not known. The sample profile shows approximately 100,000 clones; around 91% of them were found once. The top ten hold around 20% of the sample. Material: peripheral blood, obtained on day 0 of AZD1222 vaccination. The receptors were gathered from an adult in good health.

As DNA, the CDR3 is TGCAGCGTTGAAACAGGGTACACTGAAGCTTTCTTT. This gives the protein CSVETGYTEAFF. The rearrangement uses TRBV29-1 and TRBJ1-1, with a tentative D call TRBD1 (6 bases). Germline V gene sequence: CDR1 SQVTM, CDR2 ANQGSEA. This CDR3 region has 12 residues. Trimming removed 2 bases from V and 3 bases from J, with 7 bases in between.

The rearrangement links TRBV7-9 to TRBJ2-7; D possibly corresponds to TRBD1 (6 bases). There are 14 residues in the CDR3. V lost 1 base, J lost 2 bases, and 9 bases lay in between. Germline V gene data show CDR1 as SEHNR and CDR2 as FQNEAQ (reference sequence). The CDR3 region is CASSLGSGAYEQYF. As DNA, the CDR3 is TGTGCCAGCAGCTTAGGATCAGGGGCCTACGAGCAGTACTTC.

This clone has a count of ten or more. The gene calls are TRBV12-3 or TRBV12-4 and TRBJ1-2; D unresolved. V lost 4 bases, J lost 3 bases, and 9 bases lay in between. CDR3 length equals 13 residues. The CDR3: CASSSGVYYGYTF. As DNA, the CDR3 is TGTGCCAGCAGTTCGGGAGTTTACTATGGCTACACCTTC.

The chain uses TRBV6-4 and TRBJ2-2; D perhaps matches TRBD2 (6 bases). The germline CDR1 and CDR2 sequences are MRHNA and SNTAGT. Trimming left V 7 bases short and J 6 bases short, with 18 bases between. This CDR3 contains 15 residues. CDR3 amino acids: CASKPPYSGAGELFF. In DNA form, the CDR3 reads TGTGCCAGCAAGCCCCCGTATTCGGGGGCCGGGGAGCTGTTTTTT.

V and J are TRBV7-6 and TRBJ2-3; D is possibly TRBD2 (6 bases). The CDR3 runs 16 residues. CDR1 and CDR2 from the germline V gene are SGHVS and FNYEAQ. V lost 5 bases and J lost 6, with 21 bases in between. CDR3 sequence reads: CASSLRTGERLDTQYF. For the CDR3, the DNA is TGTGCCAGCAGCCTTCGGACGGGGGAACGCTTGGATACGCAGTATTTT. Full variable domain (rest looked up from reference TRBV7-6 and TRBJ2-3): GAGVSQSPRYKVTKRGQDVALRCDPISGHVSLYWYRQALGQGPEFLTYFNYEAQQDKSGLPNDRFSAERPEGSISTLTIQRTEQRDSAMYRCASSLRTGERLDTQYFGPGTRLTVL.

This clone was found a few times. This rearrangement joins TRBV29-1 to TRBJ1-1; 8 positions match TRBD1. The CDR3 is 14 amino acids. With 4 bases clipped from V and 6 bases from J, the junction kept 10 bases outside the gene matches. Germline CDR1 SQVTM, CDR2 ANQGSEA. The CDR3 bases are TGCAGCGTTGTCCCCAGGGGGCAAGCCGCTGAAGCTTTCTTT. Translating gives CSVVPRGQAAEAFF.

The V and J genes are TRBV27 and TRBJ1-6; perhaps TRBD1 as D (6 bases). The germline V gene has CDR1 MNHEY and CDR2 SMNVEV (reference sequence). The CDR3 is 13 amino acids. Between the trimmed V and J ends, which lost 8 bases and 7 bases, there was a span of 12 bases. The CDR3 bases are TGTGCCAGCTCTTGGACAGAAAATTCACCCCTCCACTTT. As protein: CASSWTENSPLHF.

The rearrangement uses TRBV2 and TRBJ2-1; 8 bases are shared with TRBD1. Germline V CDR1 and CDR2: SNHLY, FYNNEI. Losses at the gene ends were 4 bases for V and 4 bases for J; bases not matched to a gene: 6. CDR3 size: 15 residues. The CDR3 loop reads CASSAGTGSYNEQFF. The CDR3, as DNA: TGTGCCAGCAGTGCCGGGACAGGCTCGTACAATGAGCAGTTCTTC.

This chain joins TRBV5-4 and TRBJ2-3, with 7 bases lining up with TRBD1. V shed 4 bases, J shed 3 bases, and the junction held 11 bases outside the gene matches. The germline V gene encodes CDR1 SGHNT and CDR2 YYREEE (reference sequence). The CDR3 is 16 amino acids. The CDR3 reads CASSTTGAIRTDTQYF. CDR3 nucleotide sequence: TGTGCCAGCAGCACAACAGGGGCTATCCGGACAGATACGCAGTATTTT.

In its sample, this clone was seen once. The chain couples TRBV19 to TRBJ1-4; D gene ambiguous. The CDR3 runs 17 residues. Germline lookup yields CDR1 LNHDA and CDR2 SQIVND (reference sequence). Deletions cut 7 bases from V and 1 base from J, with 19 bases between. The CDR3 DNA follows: TGTGCCAGTACCCCTTCCCGGGTTCATGGAACTAATGAAAAACTGTTTTTT. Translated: CASTPSRVHGTNEKLFF.

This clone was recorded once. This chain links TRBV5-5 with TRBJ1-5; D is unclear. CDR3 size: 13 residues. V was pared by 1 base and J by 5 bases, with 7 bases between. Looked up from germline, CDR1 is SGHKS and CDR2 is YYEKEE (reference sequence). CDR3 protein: CASSLRIDQPQHF. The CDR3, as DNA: TGTGCCAGCAGCTTGCGCATCGATCAGCCCCAGCATTTT.

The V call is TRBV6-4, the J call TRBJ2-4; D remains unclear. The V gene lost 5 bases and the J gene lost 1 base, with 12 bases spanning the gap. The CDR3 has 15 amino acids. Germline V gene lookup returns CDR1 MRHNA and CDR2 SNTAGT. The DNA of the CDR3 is TGTGCCAGCAGTTATATAGGGCGGGCCAAAAACATTCAGTACTTC. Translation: CASSYIGRAKNIQYF.

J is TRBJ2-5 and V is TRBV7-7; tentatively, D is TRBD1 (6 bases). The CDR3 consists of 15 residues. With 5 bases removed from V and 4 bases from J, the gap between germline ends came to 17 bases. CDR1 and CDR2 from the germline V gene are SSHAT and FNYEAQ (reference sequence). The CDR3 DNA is TGTGCCAGCAGCCCTCGAGAGGGGGAGTTAGAGACCCAGTACTTC. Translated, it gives CASSPREGELETQYF.

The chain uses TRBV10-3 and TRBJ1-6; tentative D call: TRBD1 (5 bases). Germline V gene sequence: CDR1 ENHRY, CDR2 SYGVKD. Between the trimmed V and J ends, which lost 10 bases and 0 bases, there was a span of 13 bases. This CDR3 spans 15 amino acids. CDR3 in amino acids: CASGLGVSYNSPLHF. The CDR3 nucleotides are TGTGCCAGTGGACTGGGGGTCTCCTATAATTCACCCCTCCACTTT.

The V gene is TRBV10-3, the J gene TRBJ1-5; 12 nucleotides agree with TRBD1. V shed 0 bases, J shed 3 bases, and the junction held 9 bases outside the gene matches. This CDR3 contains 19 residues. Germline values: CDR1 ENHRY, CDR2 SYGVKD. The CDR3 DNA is TGTGCCATCAGTGAGTCGGGGGGGACAGGGGGCAGGAACAATCAGCCCCAGCATTTT. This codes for CAISESGGTGGRNNQPQHF.

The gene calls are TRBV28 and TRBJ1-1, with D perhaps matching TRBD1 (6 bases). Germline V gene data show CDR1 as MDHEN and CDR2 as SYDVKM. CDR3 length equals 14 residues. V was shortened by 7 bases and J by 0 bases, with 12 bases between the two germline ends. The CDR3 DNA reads TGTGCCAGCATCGTGCAGGGGTTGAACACTGAAGCTTTCTTT. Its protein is CASIVQGLNTEAFF.

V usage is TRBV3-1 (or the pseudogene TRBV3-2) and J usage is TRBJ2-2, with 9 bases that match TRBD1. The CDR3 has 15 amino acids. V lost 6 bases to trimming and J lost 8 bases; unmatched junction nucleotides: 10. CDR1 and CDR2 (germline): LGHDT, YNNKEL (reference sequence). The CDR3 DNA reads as TGTGCCAGCAGTATAGACAGGGGGGCTCCTGGGGAGCTGTTTTTT. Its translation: CASSIDRGAPGELFF.

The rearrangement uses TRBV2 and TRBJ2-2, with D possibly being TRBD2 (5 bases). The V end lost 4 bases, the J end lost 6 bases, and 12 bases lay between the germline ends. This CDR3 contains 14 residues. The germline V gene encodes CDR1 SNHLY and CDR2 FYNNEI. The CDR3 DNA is TGTGCCAGCAGTGTCGGGAACGCGGCCGGGGAGCTGTTTTTT. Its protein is CASSVGNAAGELFF.

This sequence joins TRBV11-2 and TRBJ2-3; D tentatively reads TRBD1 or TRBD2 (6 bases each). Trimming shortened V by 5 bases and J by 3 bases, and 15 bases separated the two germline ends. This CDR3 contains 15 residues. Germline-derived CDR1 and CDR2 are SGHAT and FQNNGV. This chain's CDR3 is CASSAYGGATDTQYF. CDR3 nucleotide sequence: TGTGCCAGCAGCGCTTACGGGGGCGCGACAGATACGCAGTATTTT. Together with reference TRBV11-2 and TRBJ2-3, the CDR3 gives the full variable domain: EAGVAQSPRYKIIEKRQSVAFWCNPISGHATLYWYQQILGQGPKLLIQFQNNGVVDDSQLPKDRFSAERLKGVDSTLKIQPAKLEDSAVYLCASSAYGGATDTQYFGPGTRLTVL.

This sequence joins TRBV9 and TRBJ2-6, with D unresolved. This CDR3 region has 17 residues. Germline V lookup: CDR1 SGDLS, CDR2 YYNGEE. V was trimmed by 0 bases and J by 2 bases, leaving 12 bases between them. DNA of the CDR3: TGTGCCAGCAGCGTAGCGAGGCAGCCGACTGGGGCCAACGTCCTGACTTTC. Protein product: CASSVARQPTGANVLTF.

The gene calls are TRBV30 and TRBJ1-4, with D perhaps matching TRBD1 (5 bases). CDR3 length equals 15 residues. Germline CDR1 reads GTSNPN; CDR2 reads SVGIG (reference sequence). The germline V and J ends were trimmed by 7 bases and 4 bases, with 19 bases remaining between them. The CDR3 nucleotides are TGTGCCTCTGAGGGGAACCTAGCCCTTAATGAAAAACTGTTTTTT. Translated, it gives CASEGNLALNEKLFF.

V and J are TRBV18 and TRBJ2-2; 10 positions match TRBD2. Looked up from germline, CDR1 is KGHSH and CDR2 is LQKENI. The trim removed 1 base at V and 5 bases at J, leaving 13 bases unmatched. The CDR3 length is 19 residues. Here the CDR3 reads CASSPLSGGASGVTGELFF. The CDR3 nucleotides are TGTGCCAGCTCACCACTCAGCGGGGGGGCCAGTGGAGTAACCGGGGAGCTGTTTTTT.

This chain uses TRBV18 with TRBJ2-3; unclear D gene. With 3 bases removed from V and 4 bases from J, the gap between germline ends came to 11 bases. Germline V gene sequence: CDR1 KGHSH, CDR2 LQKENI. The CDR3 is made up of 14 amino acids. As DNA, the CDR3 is TGTGCCAGCTCACCGTCGCAAACCGCAGATACGCAGTATTTT. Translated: CASSPSQTADTQYF.

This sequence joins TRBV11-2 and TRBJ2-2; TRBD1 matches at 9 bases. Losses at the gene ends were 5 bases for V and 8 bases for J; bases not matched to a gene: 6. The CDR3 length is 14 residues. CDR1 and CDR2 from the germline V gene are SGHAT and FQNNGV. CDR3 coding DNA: TGTGCCAGCAGCACGGGACAGGGCGAGGGGGAGCTGTTTTTT. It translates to CASSTGQGEGELFF.

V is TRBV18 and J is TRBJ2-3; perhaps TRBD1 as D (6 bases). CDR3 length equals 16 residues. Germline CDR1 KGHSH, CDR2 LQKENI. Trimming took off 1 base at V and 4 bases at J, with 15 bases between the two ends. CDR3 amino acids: CASSPRPSGGPDTQYF. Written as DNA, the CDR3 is TGTGCCAGCTCACCACGGCCTAGTGGGGGCCCAGATACGCAGTATTTT. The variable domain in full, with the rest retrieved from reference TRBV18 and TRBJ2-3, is NAGVMQNPRHLVRRRGQEARLRCSPMKGHSHVYWYRQLPEEGLKFMVYLQKENIIDESGMPKERFSAEFPKEGPSILRIQQVVRGDSAAYFCASSPRPSGGPDTQYFGPGTRLTVL.

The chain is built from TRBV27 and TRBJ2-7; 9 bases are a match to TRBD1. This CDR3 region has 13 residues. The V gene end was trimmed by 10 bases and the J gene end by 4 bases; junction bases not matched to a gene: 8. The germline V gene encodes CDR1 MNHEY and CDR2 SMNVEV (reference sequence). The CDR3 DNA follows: TGTGCCACGACAGGACAGGGGAAATACGAGCAGTACTTC. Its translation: CATTGQGKYEQYF.

In DNA, the CDR3 is TGTGCCATCAGTGAGCAGGGCATGGAGAACACTGAAGCTTTCTTT. Translating gives CAISEQGMENTEAFF. The chain is built from TRBV10-3 and TRBJ1-1, with D perhaps matching TRBD1 (5 bases). Germline V gene data show CDR1 as ENHRY and CDR2 as SYGVKD. V lost 2 bases to trimming and J lost 1 base, with 11 bases between them. The CDR3 runs to 15 residues.